A selection of T cell receptor beta chains follows, all from one sample in a study of identical twins. TCRdb processed the 5' RACE reads anew with MiXCR; each CDR3 protein has one entry. The table shows 400,000 to 500,000 distinct CDR3 sequences, with about 18% occurring only once. The sequencing input was naive T cells sorted from blood. The receptor set was obtained from a man aged 50-60 years in good health. Each CDR3 is given with its conserved first and last residue. Each record gives: V gene, J gene, D gene, clone size, CDR3 DNA, CDR3 protein. The D gene is left open where the match is weak. Where a row states a size, it is once, few, many or the class of an expanded clone; other rows omit it.

V: TRBV7-9
J: TRBJ2-1
D: TRBD1
size: many
DNA: TGTGCCAGCAGCTTAGGGGGGACAGGGTACTACAATGAGCAGTTCTTC
CDR3: CASSLGGTGYYNEQFF

V: TRBV6-2/TRBV6-3
J: TRBJ2-1
D: .
size: few
DNA: TGTGCCAGCAGAGACGGGGTGGGGGCTGGTGGCAATGAGCAGTTCTTC
CDR3: CASRDGVGAGGNEQFF

V: TRBV7-3
J: TRBJ2-3
D: TRBD2
size: many
DNA: TGTGCCAGCAGCTTGAGGTCTAGCGGGTTACCAGATACGCAGTATTTT
CDR3: CASSLRSSGLPDTQYF

V: TRBV7-9
J: TRBJ2-2
D: TRBD1
size: many
DNA: TGTGCCAGCAGCTCTGGACAGGGAGGCCGCACCGGGGAGCTGTTTTTT
CDR3: CASSSGQGGRTGELFF

V: TRBV20-1
J: TRBJ2-5
D: .
size: .
DNA: TGCAGTGCTAGAACCCCCCGACAGAACCAAGAGACCCAGTACTTC
CDR3: CSARTPRQNQETQYF

V: TRBV18
J: TRBJ2-1
D: TRBD2
size: .
DNA: TGTGCCAGCTCACCGGTCCAGCGGGGGGACAATGAGCAGTTCTTC
CDR3: CASSPVQRGDNEQFF

V: TRBV12-3/TRBV12-4
J: TRBJ2-5
D: TRBD1
size: many
DNA: TGTGCCAGCAGCCACCGGGACAGGGTTTTTGGGAAAGAGACCCAGTACTTC
CDR3: CASSHRDRVFGKETQYF

V: TRBV21-1
J: TRBJ1-3
D: .
size: .
DNA: TGTGCCAGCAGCCCTCCAGTCGCGGAAGCTGGAAACACCATATATTTT
CDR3: CASSPPVAEAGNTIYF

V: TRBV6-2/TRBV6-3
J: TRBJ2-1
D: TRBD2
size: .
DNA: TGTGCCAGCAGCCCTAGCGGGAGAGGACACAATGAGCAGTTCTTC
CDR3: CASSPSGRGHNEQFF

V: TRBV28
J: TRBJ1-5
D: .
size: .
DNA: TGTGCCAGCGACAGGTTAAATCAGCCCCAGCATTTT
CDR3: CASDRLNQPQHF

V: TRBV11-2
J: TRBJ2-3
D: .
size: .
DNA: TGTGCCAGCAGCTGGGGTATCCGCCCCACTAGCACAGATACGCAGTATTTT
CDR3: CASSWGIRPTSTDTQYF

V: TRBV7-2
J: TRBJ2-3
D: .
size: few
DNA: TGTGCCAGCAGCTTAGATGGGCAGCGAGATACGCAGTATTTT
CDR3: CASSLDGQRDTQYF

V: TRBV24-1
J: TRBJ2-7
D: .
size: many
DNA: TGTGCCACCAGTGATTTGAACAGCCCCTACGAGCAGTACTTC
CDR3: CATSDLNSPYEQYF

V: TRBV6-5
J: TRBJ2-2
D: TRBD1
size: .
DNA: TGTGCCAGCAGTTTCGATCCAGGGGGCACCACCGGGGAGCTGTTTTTT
CDR3: CASSFDPGGTTGELFF

V: TRBV29-1
J: TRBJ2-1
D: .
size: .
DNA: TGCAGCGTTGAAGAGACGGGCTCCTACAATGAGCAGTTCTTC
CDR3: CSVEETGSYNEQFF

V: TRBV12-3/TRBV12-4
J: TRBJ2-1
D: TRBD2
size: .
DNA: TGTGCCAGCAGCCAGGGACTACCTTACAATGAGCAGTTCTTC
CDR3: CASSQGLPYNEQFF

V: TRBV7-8
J: TRBJ2-7
D: TRBD2
size: few
DNA: TGTGCCAGCAGCTACCACCGCGGCGGCGGGGGCTCCTACGAGCAGTACTTC
CDR3: CASSYHRGGGGSYEQYF

V: TRBV18
J: TRBJ2-3
D: TRBD2
size: few
DNA: TGTGCCAGCTCACCACGAACTAGCGGGACCACAGATACGCAGTATTTT
CDR3: CASSPRTSGTTDTQYF

V: TRBV5-1
J: TRBJ2-7
D: .
size: .
DNA: TGCGCCAGCAGCTTGACAGGGAGAAAGGACGAGCAGTACTTC
CDR3: CASSLTGRKDEQYF

V: TRBV10-3
J: TRBJ2-5
D: TRBD2
size: .
DNA: TGTGCCACCTTGCCGGGACTAGCGGGAGTCGGGGAGACCCAGTACTTC
CDR3: CATLPGLAGVGETQYF

V: TRBV29-1
J: TRBJ2-7
D: TRBD1
size: few
DNA: TGCAGCGTTGAGAGCCCCCCCTTGGACAGGGTCTCCTACGAGCAGTACTTC
CDR3: CSVESPPLDRVSYEQYF

V: TRBV2
J: TRBJ2-7
D: .
size: .
DNA: TGTGCCAGCAGTGGACGGCGACAAGGAATGTACGAGCAGTACTTC
CDR3: CASSGRRQGMYEQYF

V: TRBV2
J: TRBJ2-3
D: TRBD2
size: .
DNA: TGTGCCAGCAGTGGACCTAGCGGGGGGGTCTCAGATACGCAGTATTTT
CDR3: CASSGPSGGVSDTQYF

V: TRBV28
J: TRBJ2-2
D: .
size: few
DNA: TGTGCCAGCAGTTTCGGGACCCCATATAGTAGGGAGCTGTTTTTT
CDR3: CASSFGTPYSRELFF

V: TRBV15
J: TRBJ2-5
D: TRBD2
size: .
DNA: TGTGCCACCGCGGGGGACCTACAAGAGACCCAGTACTTC
CDR3: CATAGDLQETQYF

V: TRBV7-2
J: TRBJ2-5
D: TRBD1
size: few
DNA: TGTGCCAGCAGCTTCAGGACAGGGTTTCGGGAGACCCAGTACTTC
CDR3: CASSFRTGFRETQYF

V: TRBV9
J: TRBJ1-2
D: .
size: .
DNA: TGTGCCAGCAGCGTAGTGGCGGGGGTTGGTGGCTACACCTTC
CDR3: CASSVVAGVGGYTF

V: TRBV4-2
J: TRBJ2-5
D: TRBD2
size: .
DNA: TGTGCCAGCAGCCAAGAAAGAGCGGGGCAACAGACCCAGTACTTC
CDR3: CASSQERAGQQTQYF

V: TRBV4-3
J: TRBJ2-1
D: .
size: .
DNA: TGCGCCAGCAGCCAAGAACGAGACCACGCGCAGTTCTTC
CDR3: CASSQERDHAQFF

V: TRBV20-1
J: TRBJ2-2
D: TRBD1
size: .
DNA: TGCAGTGCTATTGAGTCGGGACAGGAGTTAACCGGGGAGCTGTTTTTT
CDR3: CSAIESGQELTGELFF

V: TRBV7-8
J: TRBJ1-4
D: TRBD1
size: .
DNA: TGTGCCAGCAGCCAAAGAGACAGGGTGGCTAATGAAAAACTGTTTTTT
CDR3: CASSQRDRVANEKLFF

V: TRBV6-2/TRBV6-3
J: TRBJ1-1
D: TRBD1
size: .
DNA: TGTGCCAGCAGTTTCACAGGGGATGGCACTGAAGCTTTCTTT
CDR3: CASSFTGDGTEAFF

V: TRBV5-6
J: TRBJ2-3
D: TRBD1
size: many
DNA: TGTGCCAGCAGCTTCGGGACAGGAAAAGATACGCAGTATTTT
CDR3: CASSFGTGKDTQYF

V: TRBV6-1
J: TRBJ2-1
D: TRBD2
size: .
DNA: TGTGCCAGCAGTGTGACCGGGACTATCCTCTACAATGAGCAGTTCTTC
CDR3: CASSVTGTILYNEQFF

V: TRBV20-1
J: TRBJ1-5
D: .
size: .
DNA: TGCAGTGCTAGCCCCCTGGCCGGTCGTGCTTATAGCAATCAGCCCCAGCATTTT
CDR3: CSASPLAGRAYSNQPQHF

V: TRBV15
J: TRBJ1-2
D: TRBD1
size: few
DNA: TGTGCCACCAGCCCACGCGGGGACAGCTTCTATGGCTACACCTTC
CDR3: CATSPRGDSFYGYTF

V: TRBV6-5
J: TRBJ2-7
D: TRBD2
size: .
DNA: TGTGCAGTCGGGACTAGGGCTTACGAGCAGTACTTC
CDR3: CAVGTRAYEQYF

V: TRBV7-8
J: TRBJ2-1
D: .
size: .
DNA: TGTGCCAGCAGCTTAGAGGAGACAAACTATTACAATGAGCAGTTCTTC
CDR3: CASSLEETNYYNEQFF

V: TRBV7-9
J: TRBJ2-7
D: TRBD1
size: many
DNA: TGTGCCAGCAGCTCGGGACAGGGGGCGATCAACGAGCAGTACTTC
CDR3: CASSSGQGAINEQYF

V: TRBV6-5
J: TRBJ2-1
D: .
size: .
DNA: TGTGCCAGCCGGTCTGGGGGCAATGAGCAGTTCTTC
CDR3: CASRSGGNEQFF

V: TRBV12-3/TRBV12-4
J: TRBJ2-5
D: .
size: many
DNA: TGTGCCAGCAGCCAAGACTGGCAAGAGACCCAGTACTTC
CDR3: CASSQDWQETQYF

V: TRBV4-1
J: TRBJ1-5
D: TRBD1
size: once
DNA: TGCGCCAGCAGCCAAGATTACAGGGGGCAGCCCCAGCATTTT
CDR3: CASSQDYRGQPQHF

V: TRBV20-1
J: TRBJ1-2
D: .
size: many
DNA: TGCAGTGCTAGAGATTCATCCGGGTTCAGGGGCCGGGGATATGGCTACACCTTC
CDR3: CSARDSSGFRGRGYGYTF

V: TRBV11-1
J: TRBJ2-7
D: TRBD1
size: .
DNA: TGTGCCAGCAGCTTAGGACAGGGGGCGCGAATAGGAACCTACGAGCAGTACTTC
CDR3: CASSLGQGARIGTYEQYF

V: TRBV7-2
J: TRBJ2-5
D: .
size: few
DNA: TGTGCCAGCAGCTTAGGAAGTCGGCAAGAGACCCAGTACTTC
CDR3: CASSLGSRQETQYF

V: TRBV5-1
J: TRBJ2-3
D: TRBD2
size: many
DNA: TGCGCCAGCAGAACGGCGGGAGGGGGTCTCACAGATACGCAGTATTTT
CDR3: CASRTAGGGLTDTQYF

V: TRBV20-1
J: TRBJ2-7
D: TRBD1
size: .
DNA: TGCAGTGCTAAGGACAGGGTATACTACGAGCAGTACTTC
CDR3: CSAKDRVYYEQYF

V: TRBV6-1
J: TRBJ1-1
D: .
size: few
DNA: TGTGCCAGCAACCAAGGCCGCCCGAACACTGAAGCTTTCTTT
CDR3: CASNQGRPNTEAFF

V: TRBV5-1
J: TRBJ1-2
D: .
size: many
DNA: TGCGCCAGCAGGGCAAACCAGGGGAACTATGGCTACACCTTC
CDR3: CASRANQGNYGYTF

V: TRBV27
J: TRBJ1-6
D: TRBD1
size: few
DNA: TGTGCCAGCAGTAGACAGGGCCCTAATTCACCCCTCCACTTT
CDR3: CASSRQGPNSPLHF

V: TRBV12-3/TRBV12-4
J: TRBJ2-2
D: .
size: many
DNA: TGTGCCAGCACCCTCGGGATTCCCCTCGCCGGCGGGGAGCTGTTTTTT
CDR3: CASTLGIPLAGGELFF

V: TRBV20-1
J: TRBJ2-2
D: .
size: .
DNA: TGCAGTGCTAGTGGGAGGTCGGCTAACACCGGGGAGCTGTTTTTT
CDR3: CSASGRSANTGELFF

V: TRBV2
J: TRBJ2-7
D: TRBD2
size: many
DNA: TGTGCCAGCAGTGAAAGGGAGGGGATTGCATACGAGCAGTACTTC
CDR3: CASSEREGIAYEQYF

V: TRBV7-2
J: TRBJ2-3
D: TRBD2
size: .
DNA: TGTGCCAGCAGCCCGGGACTAGCGGGGGGGCCCTCGCATACGCAGTATTTT
CDR3: CASSPGLAGGPSHTQYF

V: TRBV20-1
J: TRBJ2-7
D: .
size: .
DNA: TGCAGTGGACAATACTACGAGCAGTACTTC
CDR3: CSGQYYEQYF

V: TRBV7-2
J: TRBJ2-7
D: TRBD1
size: few
DNA: TGTGCCAGCAGCTTACGGGGTCGGACAGGAATATCCTACGAGCAGTACTTC
CDR3: CASSLRGRTGISYEQYF

V: TRBV2
J: TRBJ2-7
D: TRBD2
size: many
DNA: TGTGCCAGCATTACTGAACTAGCGGATTACGAGCAGTACTTC
CDR3: CASITELADYEQYF

V: TRBV20-1
J: TRBJ2-4
D: .
size: few
DNA: TGCAGTGCCCCACGACGTGACAGGTTGGCCCCCTTGGCCAAAAACATTCAGTACTTC
CDR3: CSAPRRDRLAPLAKNIQYF